This record concerns one T cell receptor (beta chain) sequence. The source of the sample is a study of shared clonotypes between healthy human individuals. Every subset had its genomic DNA shared out evenly among several immunoSEQ plates. Study processing details: Because ImmunoSEQ provided only junction sequences with no quality scores, the filtering differed. The method was immunoSEQ multiplex PCR; TCRdb's version includes in-frame clones alone and lacks a portion of them. V and J calls and clone size are those listed in that table; D and trimming were worked out from the DNA. The data hold more than 550,000 clones, with around 90% observed a single time. CD8 cells regarded as naive lacked CD45RO, were positively chosen for CCR7, and omitted terminally differentiated effector memory CD45RA+ cells. The CDR3 spans 17 residues. The V and J ends lost 4 bases and 3 bases, in that order; junction bases with no gene match: 11. CDR1 and CDR2 from the germline V gene are SGDLS and YYNGEE.

This sequence originates from a man aged 25-45 years in good health. The sample comprised naive CD8+ T cells sorted from blood. The gene calls are TRBV9 and TRBJ2-2; TRBD1 matches at 8 bases. The CDR3 DNA is TGTGCCAGCAGCTCTCCAGGGGGCGCAACGGACACCGGGGAGCTGTTTTTT. Its protein product is CASSSPGGATDTGELFF. Full variable domain (outside the CDR3, taken from reference TRBV9 and TRBJ2-2): DSGVTQTPKHLITATGQRVTLRCSPRSGDLSVYWYQQSLDQGLQFLIQYYNGEERAKGNILERFSAQQFPDLHSELNLSSLELGDSALYFCASSSPGGATDTGELFFGEGSRLTVL.